This TCR beta chain was identified in a study of early T cells in non-severe SARS-CoV-2 infection (dated by TCRdb to the early 2020s). In the study overall: Bulk RNA from unsorted whole blood was used for TCR sequencing, so alpha and beta chains could not be paired.

This was a case-control study nested in a cohort of healthcare workers in London, UK, who had nasopharyngeal swab PCR tests and blood samples taken every week. Between 23 and 31 March 2020, the week of the UK lockdown, healthcare workers were enrolled and then followed up weekly for as long as 16 weeks. As concerns this clonotype: Its cognate antigen has yet to be identified. Per-nucleotide qualities are absent, and no much larger clonotype sits a single base away.

The library was obtained by 5' RACE. The listed sequencing device is NextSeq 500. To correct for sequencing error and PCR bias, the TCR library protocol tagged individual cDNA molecules with unique molecular identifiers. Both TCR alpha and beta chains were sequenced, and tight co-correlation was observed between alpha and beta sequence abundances in each sample. Per the original workflow: Decombinator V4 was used to annotate the V gene, J gene and CDR3 of the TCR sequences. Expanded TCRs were defined as changing significantly between any two time points under a Poisson model with p below 0.0001. Abundances of TCRs were expressed as counts per million after normalisation to the total number of TCRs sequenced in each sample. MAIT TCRs were defined by TRAV1-2 paired with TRAJ12, TRAJ20 or TRAJ33, and iNKT TCRs by TRAV10 paired with TRAJ18. VDJdb, accessed 1 November 2021, was searched for CMV, EBV and SARS-CoV-2 annotated TCRs, excluding TCRs annotated for multiple antigens. The raw public reads went through TCRdb reprocessing: fastp at Q25, MiXCR clone calling, in-frame beta chains kept. Rows with a matching CDR3 protein are joined into one entry that keeps the most common DNA and genes. TCRdb, not the original authors, processed these V and J calls. Within this sample are under 70,000 distinct CDR3 sequences, with roughly 13% of them counted one time only. Clones ranked in the top ten supply roughly a tenth of the sample.

Measured from the cysteine to the phenylalanine, the CDR3 is 15 residues long. Only CDR3 DNA remains: 45 bases, in frame from the first base. CDR1 and CDR2 are drawn from the germline V gene (reference sequence): SGHNT, YYREEE. V has 4 bases trimmed and J has 1 base trimmed; junction bases matching no gene number 5. What the research found in general, with its limitations: VDJdb matching was skewed toward anti-spike CD8 responses and likely underestimated virus-specific expansions by missing private and CD4 specificities.

The sequence was collected from an adult who was a healthcare worker with PCR-confirmed SARS-CoV-2 infection or an uninfected control (not recorded which). This chain is built from TRBV5-4 and TRBJ2-7; 10 bases in between match TRBD1. Sample: whole blood. The CDR3 has the sequence CASSGPDRGSYEQYF. The nucleotide sequence is given as TGTGCCAGCAGCGGACCGGACAGGGGGTCCTACGAGCAGTACTTC.